Listed below are T cell receptor beta chains from one sample, sequenced in a study of T cells in Graves' hyperthyroidism and ophthalmopathy. TCRdb analysed the multiplex PCR reads with MiXCR anew, one entry per CDR3 protein. This table has under 350,000 distinct CDR3 sequences, less than 30% appearing once. The material sequenced was blood. These receptors originate from a man in his forties with Graves' hyperthyroidism that later progressed to Graves' ophthalmopathy. Both conserved end residues are part of each CDR3. Fields, in order: clone size, V gene, J gene, D gene, CDR3 protein, CDR3 DNA. D genes are given only for firm matches. Only some rows state a clone size, as once, few, many or a class for expanded clones.

many	TRBV20-1	TRBJ2-7	TRBD1	CSATNPGTGAYEQYF	TGCAGTGCTACAAATCCGGGGACAGGGGCTTACGAGCAGTACTTC
many	TRBV2	TRBJ1-5	TRBD1	CASKRTGGVNQPQHF	TGTGCCAGCAAGCGGACAGGGGGCGTTAATCAGCCCCAGCATTTT
many	TRBV6-4	TRBJ2-6	.	CATGTSGANVLTF	TGTGCCACCGGGACCTCTGGGGCCAACGTCCTGACTTTC
.	TRBV6-5	TRBJ1-1	TRBD1	CASSYGPGQGAEAFF	TGTGCCAGCAGTTACGGGCCGGGACAGGGGGCTGAAGCTTTCTTT
many	TRBV6-5	TRBJ1-3	.	CASTARNTIYF	TGTGCCAGTACGGCCCGAAACACCATATATTTT
many	TRBV25-1	TRBJ2-7	.	CASSSTELVAYEQYF	TGTGCCAGCAGTTCCACGGAACTAGTCGCCTACGAGCAGTACTTC
many	TRBV5-1	TRBJ2-2	TRBD2	CASSPGLAPPNTGELFF	TGCGCCAGCAGCCCGGGACTAGCCCCACCTAACACCGGGGAGCTGTTTTTT
many	TRBV7-2	TRBJ1-2	.	CASSLYVQGRGGYTF	TGTGCCAGCAGCTTATATGTTCAAGGTCGTGGGGGCTACACCTTC
.	TRBV6-1	TRBJ1-5	TRBD1	CASSPGQADDQPQHF	TGTGCCAGCAGCCCCGGACAGGCCGACGATCAGCCCCAGCATTTT
.	TRBV28	TRBJ1-3	TRBD1	CASKGGETGTGNTIYF	TGTGCCAGCAAAGGGGGCGAGACAGGGACTGGAAACACCATATATTTT
.	TRBV28	TRBJ2-7	.	CASSFYPDRPYEQYF	TGTGCCAGCAGTTTCTATCCAGACAGACCCTACGAGCAGTACTTC
many	TRBV28	TRBJ2-7	.	CASSMGITYEQYF	TGTGCCAGCAGTATGGGTATCACCTACGAGCAGTACTTC
.	TRBV12-3/TRBV12-4	TRBJ2-7	.	CASSFSGGLYEQYF	TGTGCCAGCAGTTTTAGTGGGGGGCTCTACGAGCAGTACTTC
.	TRBV28	TRBJ2-7	.	CASGRGGPYEQYF	TGTGCCAGCGGTCGAGGGGGACCCTACGAGCAGTACTTC
many	TRBV4-2	TRBJ2-7	.	CASSQDRSGNSYEQYF	TGTGCCAGCAGCCAAGATAGATCAGGGAACTCCTACGAGCAGTACTTC
many	TRBV12-3/TRBV12-4	TRBJ2-7	.	CASSNSLGEQYF	TGTGCCAGCAGTAATAGTCTTGGCGAGCAGTACTTC
many	TRBV27	TRBJ2-2	.	CASKWVSNTGELFF	TGTGCCAGCAAATGGGTCTCAAACACCGGGGAGCTGTTTTTT
many	TRBV5-1	TRBJ2-2	TRBD2	CASSPRGTSLSGELFF	TGCGCCAGCAGCCCTAGAGGGACTAGCCTTTCCGGGGAGCTGTTTTTT
many	TRBV28	TRBJ2-7	.	CASSSGTVSYEQYF	TGTGCCAGCAGCTCCGGGACCGTCTCGTACGAGCAGTACTTC
many	TRBV7-2	TRBJ2-7	TRBD2	CASSLEASGRALLYF	TGTGCCAGCAGCTTAGAAGCTAGCGGGAGGGCCTTATTGTACTTC
.	TRBV11-2	TRBJ2-2	.	CASTIGPRTNTGELFF	TGTGCCAGCACCATAGGACCACGGACGAACACCGGGGAGCTGTTTTTT
many	TRBV19	TRBJ2-7	TRBD2	CASSTKLASRYEQYF	TGTGCCAGTAGCACTAAACTAGCGAGCCGGTACGAGCAGTACTTC
many	TRBV30	TRBJ2-7	TRBD1	CAWRSDRAYEQYF	TGTGCCTGGAGATCGGACAGGGCCTACGAGCAGTACTTC
many	TRBV7-8	TRBJ2-7	TRBD2	CASSALGAGEKDEQYF	TGTGCCAGCAGCGCCCTTGGTGCGGGAGAAAAGGACGAGCAGTACTTC
many	TRBV6-1	TRBJ2-2	.	CASRGLGELFF	TGTGCCAGCAGAGGGCTCGGGGAGCTGTTTTTT
many	TRBV29-1	TRBJ1-1	.	CSVGTAEGAFF	TGCAGCGTTGGGACGGCCGAGGGAGCTTTCTTT
many	TRBV30	TRBJ1-5	.	CACDRQANQPQHF	TGTGCCTGCGATCGACAGGCTAATCAGCCCCAGCATTTT
many	TRBV12-3/TRBV12-4	TRBJ1-2	.	CASAQGDGRRPRYGYTF	TGTGCCAGCGCCCAAGGTGATGGGAGACGGCCTCGCTATGGCTACACCTTC
many	TRBV4-1	TRBJ1-1	.	CASSLGEGRTEAFF	TGCGCCAGCAGCCTAGGGGAAGGGAGGACTGAAGCTTTCTTT
many	TRBV15	TRBJ2-2	.	CATSRGWSIGELFF	TGTGCCACCAGCAGGGGGTGGAGTATCGGGGAGCTGTTTTTT
few	TRBV5-6	TRBJ2-5	.	CASSRSRRGETQYF	TGTGCCAGCAGCCGATCGCGGAGGGGGGAGACCCAGTACTTC
many	TRBV12-3/TRBV12-4	TRBJ2-7	.	CASSGGQGFNEQYF	TGTGCCAGCAGTGGAGGGCAGGGGTTTAACGAGCAGTACTTC
many	TRBV19	TRBJ2-1	.	CASSFWQGSGNEQFF	TGTGCCAGTAGTTTTTGGCAGGGGTCGGGCAATGAGCAGTTCTTC
many	TRBV7-9	TRBJ2-2	.	CASSNRDTGELFF	TGTGCCAGCAGCAACAGGGACACCGGGGAGCTGTTTTTT
many	TRBV27	TRBJ1-5	.	CASSLAEPTGSNQPQHF	TGTGCCAGCAGCTTGGCTGAACCGACAGGTAGCAATCAGCCCCAGCATTTT
many	TRBV19	TRBJ1-1	.	CASSPPRGFEAFF	TGTGCCAGTAGTCCGCCCCGGGGCTTTGAAGCTTTCTTT
many	TRBV6-5	TRBJ1-2	.	CASSQHDNYGYTF	TGTGCCAGCAGCCAACACGATAACTATGGCTACACCTTC
many	TRBV28	TRBJ1-1	.	CASSLLLMNTEAFF	TGTGCCAGCAGTTTGCTGCTTATGAACACTGAAGCTTTCTTT
many	TRBV29-1	TRBJ2-5	.	CSAPTGTLEETQYF	TGCAGCGCTCCCACCGGGACCCTGGAGGAGACCCAGTACTTC
many	TRBV6-4	TRBJ2-6	TRBD2	CASGLAGWGSGANVLTF	TGTGCCAGCGGGTTAGCGGGTTGGGGTTCTGGGGCCAACGTCCTGACTTTC
.	TRBV6-1	TRBJ1-1	.	CASSLYVRNTEAFF	TGTGCCAGCAGCCTGTACGTACGGAACACTGAAGCTTTCTTT
many	TRBV10-3	TRBJ2-7	TRBD2	CAISESLARGGEQYF	TGTGCCATCAGTGAGTCGTTGGCGCGGGGGGGGGAGCAGTACTTC
many	TRBV20-1	TRBJ2-5	.	CSARSYAQRNQETQYF	TGCAGTGCTAGATCCTACGCCCAGCGGAACCAAGAGACCCAGTACTTC
.	TRBV28	TRBJ1-2	.	CASSFAPFGYTF	TGTGCCAGCAGTTTCGCTCCTTTCGGCTACACCTTC
many	TRBV28	TRBJ1-1	TRBD1	CASSSGQGNTEAFF	TGTGCCAGCAGTTCGGGACAGGGAAACACTGAAGCTTTCTTT
many	TRBV11-2	TRBJ2-7	TRBD1	CASSPAQGASYEQYF	TGTGCCAGCAGCCCAGCCCAGGGGGCGTCCTACGAGCAGTACTTC
many	TRBV6-1	TRBJ2-7	.	CASSSGTYYEQYF	TGTGCCAGCAGCTCCGGGACTTACTACGAGCAGTACTTC
many	TRBV30	TRBJ1-3	.	CAWSVRHSGNTIYF	TGTGCCTGGAGTGTTAGACATTCGGGAAACACCATATATTTT